The rows below give T cell receptor beta chains drawn from one sample of a study of cytomegalovirus exposure and HLA in healthy donors. Profiling relied on immunoSEQ multiplex PCR, and the TCRdb table lists in-frame clones only, not all of them. The sample includes under 400,000 clones, 70% to 90% of them seen just once. The sample consisted of PBMCs. The receptors originated from a woman between 18 and 29 years old in good health and CMV-seronegative. CDR3s include the opening cysteine and the closing phenylalanine or tryptophan. The D gene is left open where the match is weak. Where a row states a size, it is once, few, many or the class of an expanded clone; other rows omit it.

d_gene | j_gene | v_gene | abundance | CDR3aa | CDR3nt
NA | TRBJ2-5 | TRBV2 | NA | CASSGQGGRETQYF | TGTGCCAGCAGCGGACAGGGAGGGAGAGAGACCCAGTACTTC
NA | TRBJ2-5 | TRBV29-1 | NA | CSVEGARETQYF | TGCAGCGTTGAGGGGGCTCGAGAGACCCAGTACTTC
NA | TRBJ2-2 | TRBV6-4 | once | CASSLHRNTGELFF | TGTGCCAGCAGTCTGCACAGGAACACCGGGGAGCTGTTTTTT
NA | TRBJ2-7 | TRBV15 | NA | CATSREQGFYEQYF | TGTGCCACCAGCAGAGAACAGGGCTTCTACGAGCAGTACTTC
TRBD2 | TRBJ2-3 | TRBV4-1 | NA | CASSQPTSGNWDTQYF | TGCGCCAGCAGCCAGCCTACTAGCGGGAACTGGGATACGCAGTATTTT
TRBD1 | TRBJ1-2 | TRBV19 | few | CASRGQEGYGYTF | TGTGCCAGTAGGGGACAGGAAGGCTATGGCTACACCTTC
NA | TRBJ1-2 | TRBV6-6 | NA | CASSRQLTTNYGYTF | TGTGCCAGCAGTCGACAGCTCACAACTAACTATGGCTACACCTTC
TRBD2 | TRBJ2-7 | TRBV6-5 | NA | CASSYGAGGLGEQYF | TGTGCCAGCAGTTACGGAGCGGGAGGTCTGGGCGAGCAGTACTTC
NA | TRBJ1-6 | TRBV4-2 | NA | CASSHSGGVSPLHF | TGTGCCAGCAGCCACTCCGGTGGAGTTTCACCCCTCCACTTT
NA | TRBJ2-2 | TRBV5-1 | NA | CASSLLANTGELFF | TGCGCCAGCAGCTTGCTGGCAAACACCGGGGAGCTGTTTTTT
TRBD1 | TRBJ2-1 | TRBV29-1 | few | CSVGGGEQFF | TGCAGCGTTGGAGGGGGCGAGCAGTTCTTC
NA | TRBJ1-6 | TRBV27 | NA | CASSLLPSGNSPLHF | TGTGCCAGCAGTTTATTGCCTTCAGGAAATTCACCCCTCCACTTT
TRBD2 | TRBJ2-1 | TRBV7-9 | NA | CASSQGGSGRGDEQFF | TGTGCCAGCAGCCAGGGCGGTAGCGGGAGAGGGGATGAGCAGTTCTTC
NA | TRBJ1-5 | TRBV6-6 | NA | CASSYAQGSNQPQHF | TGTGCCAGCAGTTACGCGCAGGGCTCTAATCAGCCCCAGCATTTT
NA | TRBJ2-4 | TRBV28 | NA | CASSLPGGGNIQYF | TGTGCCAGCAGTTTACCAGGGGGAGGAAACATTCAGTACTTC
NA | TRBJ1-2 | TRBV4-1 | NA | CASSPPGHLNYGYTF | TGCGCCAGCAGCCCACCGGGACACTTGAACTATGGCTACACCTTC
NA | TRBJ1-3 | TRBV30 | NA | CALRQYSSGNTIYF | TGTGCTTTGCGGCAGTACTCCTCTGGAAACACCATATATTTT
NA | TRBJ2-1 | TRBV28 | NA | CASSFPIQQGPNEQFF | TGTGCCAGCAGTTTCCCAATCCAGCAGGGTCCCAATGAGCAGTTCTTC
NA | TRBJ1-2 | TRBV5-6 | NA | CASSFSGDGYTF | TGTGCCAGCAGCTTTTCAGGGGACGGCTACACCTTC
TRBD1 | TRBJ2-7 | TRBV29-1 | NA | CSVRTGSYEQYF | TGCAGCGTTCGGACAGGTTCCTACGAGCAGTACTTC
NA | TRBJ2-7 | TRBV2 | few | CASRNGQSYEQYF | TGTGCCAGCAGAAACGGACAGTCCTACGAGCAGTACTTC
NA | TRBJ2-1 | TRBV5-6 | NA | CASSLAGQRSYNEQFF | TGTGCCAGCAGCTTGGCCGGCCAGAGGTCCTACAATGAGCAGTTCTTC
NA | TRBJ2-2 | TRBV5-1 | NA | CASSFTGFANTGELFF | TGCGCCAGCAGCTTCACAGGGTTCGCGAACACCGGGGAGCTGTTTTTT
NA | TRBJ1-2 | TRBV29-1 | once | CSAKGVLPGGYTF | TGCAGCGCCAAAGGGGTCCTACCAGGAGGCTACACCTTC
TRBD2 | TRBJ2-7 | TRBV13 | once | CASGPRGDEQYF | TGTGCCAGCGGTCCCCGGGGGGATGAGCAGTACTTC
NA | TRBJ2-2 | TRBV19 | NA | CASSIVQTRGRGELFF | TGTGCCAGTAGTATAGTGCAGACCCGGGGAAGAGGGGAGCTGTTTTTT
TRBD1 | TRBJ2-7 | TRBV30 | once | CAWTSGTGSYEQYF | TGTGCCTGGACCTCCGGGACAGGGAGCTACGAGCAGTACTTC
NA | TRBJ2-5 | TRBV28 | once | CASSLSWTEETQYF | TGTGCCAGCAGTTTGAGTTGGACAGAAGAGACCCAGTACTTC
TRBD1 | TRBJ1-2 | TRBV13 | NA | CASSYQTGDYPLYGYTF | TGTGCCAGCAGCTATCAGACAGGGGACTACCCTCTCTATGGCTACACCTTC
TRBD1 | TRBJ1-3 | TRBV6-1 | NA | CASSEDRGIGNTIYF | TGTGCCAGCAGCGAAGACAGGGGGATTGGAAACACCATATATTTT
TRBD1 | TRBJ2-3 | TRBV29-1 | once | CSVVRDRGSDTQYF | TGCAGCGTTGTCCGGGACAGGGGTTCAGATACGCAGTATTTT
NA | TRBJ1-1 | TRBV27 | NA | CASSPDYSAVNTEAFF | TGTGCCAGCAGTCCCGACTATTCGGCAGTTAACACTGAAGCTTTCTTT
NA | TRBJ1-2 | TRBV27 | NA | CASKRGSNYGYTF | TGTGCCAGCAAACGGGGTTCTAACTATGGCTACACCTTC
NA | TRBJ2-5 | TRBV28 | NA | CASSLGQTSRSTETQYF | TGTGCCAGCAGTTTAGGACAGACTAGCCGCTCAACAGAGACCCAGTACTTC
NA | TRBJ1-2 | TRBV18 | NA | CASSPQGPKANYGYTF | TGTGCCAGCTCACCACAGGGGCCAAAAGCTAACTATGGCTACACCTTC
NA | TRBJ2-7 | TRBV6-5 | once | CASSYSADSYEQYF | TGTGCCAGCAGTTACTCGGCCGACTCCTACGAGCAGTACTTC
TRBD2 | TRBJ2-7 | TRBV28 | NA | CASSSSSGSAYEQYF | TGTGCCAGCAGTTCCTCTAGCGGGAGCGCCTACGAGCAGTACTTC
TRBD2 | TRBJ2-1 | TRBV11-1 | NA | CASSWAVGGMSSYNEQFF | TGTGCCAGCAGCTGGGCGGTGGGGGGGATGAGCTCCTACAATGAGCAGTTCTTC
TRBD2 | TRBJ2-1 | TRBV11-2 | NA | CASSLDPASEREFDEQFF | TGTGCCAGCAGCTTAGATCCGGCGTCCGAGCGGGAGTTCGATGAGCAGTTCTTC
NA | TRBJ2-7 | TRBV5-4 | NA | CASSFGLGEQYF | TGTGCCAGCAGCTTTGGACTGGGCGAGCAGTACTTC
TRBD1 | TRBJ1-2 | TRBV7-9 | NA | CASSAIQGAESGYTF | TGTGCCAGCAGCGCTATACAGGGGGCGGAGAGTGGCTACACCTTC
TRBD1 | TRBJ1-4 | TRBV5-4 | NA | CASSLGTVTTNEKLFF | TGTGCCAGCAGCCTAGGGACAGTAACTACTAATGAAAAACTGTTTTTT
TRBD2 | TRBJ2-3 | TRBV5-1 | NA | CASKRTSGATDTQYF | TGCGCCAGCAAACGGACTAGCGGGGCCACAGATACGCAGTATTTT
NA | TRBJ2-7 | TRBV18 | NA | CASSPYRDPSYEQYF | TGTGCCAGCTCACCCTACAGGGACCCGTCCTACGAGCAGTACTTC
TRBD1 | TRBJ2-5 | TRBV28 | NA | CASRETGKETQYF | TGTGCCAGCAGAGAGACAGGGAAGGAGACCCAGTACTTC
NA | TRBJ1-5 | TRBV27 | NA | CASRFQGNQPQHF | TGTGCCAGCAGATTCCAGGGCAATCAGCCCCAGCATTTT
TRBD1 | TRBJ1-5 | TRBV28 | NA | CASSQPGTGNQPQHF | TGTGCCAGCAGTCAACCCGGGACAGGCAATCAGCCCCAGCATTTT
TRBD1 | TRBJ1-5 | TRBV19 | NA | CASSIARPGGDQPQHF | TGTGCCAGTAGTATAGCCCGGCCAGGGGGCGATCAGCCCCAGCATTTT
NA | TRBJ2-2 | TRBV10-1 | NA | CASRRAGGELFF | TGCGCCAGCAGGAGGGCGGGCGGGGAGCTGTTTTTT
NA | TRBJ2-2 | TRBV5-6 | NA | CASSLVAGELFF | TGTGCCAGCAGCTTGGTCGCCGGGGAGCTGTTTTTT
TRBD2 | TRBJ2-7 | TRBV11-2 | NA | CASSAVSGRVPREQYF | TGTGCCAGCAGCGCGGTTAGCGGGAGGGTCCCTCGAGAGCAGTACTTC